What follows are 20 T cell receptor beta chains derived from one specimen sequenced in a study of blood T cell repertoires in COVID-19. Repertoires were generated with immunoSEQ multiplex PCR, while TCRdb's copy carries only in-frame clones and drops some. The sample records fewer than 500,000 clones, approximately 90% being singletons. Material: PBMCs or T cells enriched from blood (not recorded which). These receptor sequences come from a woman under 40 with acute COVID-19.

This chain links TRBV5-1 with TRBJ1-4; possible D gene TRBD1, 5 bases. The CDR3 spans 14 residues. V dropped 0 bases and J dropped 8 bases, with 11 bases sitting between them. Germline loops: CDR1 SGHRS, CDR2 YFSETQ. The CDR3: CASSLEGVREKLFF. The DNA of the CDR3 is TGCGCCAGCAGCTTGGAAGGGGTTAGGGAAAAACTGTTTTTT.

The sample holds a few counts of this clone. The chain links TRBV2 to TRBJ1-2; 7 positions agree with TRBD1. Germline values: CDR1 SNHLY, CDR2 FYNNEI. The CDR3 spans 15 residues. Unmatched junction bases numbered 11, after V lost 6 bases and J lost 4 bases. The CDR3 is CASRSNRDSLYGYTF. As DNA, the CDR3 is TGTGCCAGCAGGAGCAATCGGGACAGCCTCTATGGCTACACCTTC.

This chain joins TRBV10-2 and TRBJ1-2; D perhaps matches TRBD1 (5 bases). CDR1 WSHSY and CDR2 SAAADI come from the germline V gene. This CDR3 spans 14 amino acids. V dropped 0 bases and J dropped 4 bases, with 9 bases sitting between them. CDR3 nucleotide sequence: TGCGCCAGCAGTGAGTCACGCGGGGCCTATGGCTACACCTTC. Its protein product is CASSESRGAYGYTF.

This chain joins TRBV9 and TRBJ1-1, with D perhaps TRBD1 (6 bases). Between the trimmed V and J ends, which lost 7 bases and 1 base, there was a span of 17 bases. The germline V gene encodes CDR1 SGDLS and CDR2 YYNGEE. The CDR3 contains 15 residues. In DNA, the CDR3 is TGTGCCAGCCAATCTGGTACAGGGCGGAACACTGAAGCTTTCTTT. This gives the protein CASQSGTGRNTEAFF.

The rearrangement joins TRBV6-5 to TRBJ2-3, with D perhaps matching TRBD2 (7 bases). Trimming left V 6 bases short and J 2 bases short, with 15 bases between. From germline, CDR1 is MNHEY and CDR2 SVGAGI. CDR3 length: 15 residues. The CDR3 nucleotides read TGTGCCAGCAGAGTAAGCGGGACACACACAGATACGCAGTATTTT. Protein product: CASRVSGTHTDTQYF.

This clone was found once. The rearrangement links TRBV10-3 to TRBJ2-3; the match to TRBD2 covers 10 bases. The CDR3 spans 16 residues. Germline values: CDR1 ENHRY, CDR2 SYGVKD. Unmatched junction bases numbered 9, after V lost 6 bases and J lost 3 bases. CDR3 in amino acids: CAISLQGLAITDTQYF. CDR3 DNA sequence: TGTGCCATCAGCCTTCAGGGACTAGCGATTACAGATACGCAGTATTTT.

The chain combines TRBV7-2 with TRBJ1-3; the D gene is possibly TRBD1 (5 bases). V lost 1 base and J lost 0, with 10 bases in between. This CDR3 contains 16 residues. Germline V gene sequence: CDR1 SGHTA, CDR2 FQGNSA. The CDR3 here is CASSLVDRYSGNTIYF. The CDR3 DNA reads TGTGCCAGCAGCTTAGTCGACAGATACTCTGGAAACACCATATATTTT.

V usage is TRBV5-6 and J usage is TRBJ2-7; 8 bases agree with TRBD1. Germline V gene data show CDR1 as SGHDT and CDR2 as YYEEEE. The V gene end was trimmed by 1 base and the J gene end by 3 bases; junction bases not matched to a gene: 6. This CDR3 region has 15 residues. DNA of the CDR3: TGTGCCAGCAGCTTGAGGGGACAGGTCCTCTACGAGCAGTACTTC. It encodes CASSLRGQVLYEQYF.

V usage is TRBV6-6 and J usage is TRBJ2-7, with 7 bases that match TRBD2. With V trimmed by 6 bases and J by 3 bases, 8 bases remained unmatched. Germline CDR1 reads MNHNY; CDR2 reads SVGAGI (reference sequence). The CDR3 loop spans 14 amino acids. The CDR3 reads CASSDGGGDYEQYF. CDR3 sequence (DNA): TGTGCCAGCAGCGACGGGGGAGGGGACTACGAGCAGTACTTC.

The V gene is TRBV2, the J gene TRBJ1-4, with 8 bases fitting TRBD1. The CDR3 length is 13 residues. CDR1 SNHLY and CDR2 FYNNEI come from the germline V gene. The junction had 7 bases not matched to a gene; V was cut back by 4 bases and J by 12 bases. The CDR3 sequence is CASSGPDREELFF. Written as DNA, the CDR3 is TGTGCCAGCAGTGGCCCGGACAGGGAGGAACTGTTTTTT.

The V gene is TRBV7-2, the J gene TRBJ1-3, with D possibly matching TRBD1 (5 bases). This CDR3 is built from 16 residues. With 1 base removed from V and 0 bases from J, the gap between germline ends came to 10 bases. Germline assignment: CDR1 SGHTA and CDR2 FQGNSA. CDR3 DNA sequence: TGTGCCAGCAGCTTAGAGGGGTGGAGCTCTGGAAACACCATATATTTT. Its protein product is CASSLEGWSSGNTIYF.

The chain is built from TRBV27 and TRBJ1-2, with 10 bases aligning to TRBD1. The V gene's germline CDR1 is MNHEY and CDR2 SMNVEV (reference sequence). V lost 7 bases and J lost 4; bases outside the gene matches: 6. The CDR3 is 14 residues long. Here the CDR3 reads CASKPGQGTYGYTF. The CDR3 DNA reads TGTGCCAGCAAGCCGGGACAGGGGACCTATGGCTACACCTTC.

This clone is a singleton in its sample. J is TRBJ2-3 and V is TRBV7-8, with D tentatively TRBD1 (5 bases). The CDR3 is 19 residues long. Germline assignment: CDR1 SGHVS and CDR2 FQNEAQ. The germline V and J ends were trimmed by 5 bases and 2 bases, with 26 bases remaining between them. The DNA of the CDR3 is TGTGCCAGCAGCCCCCAGAGCTCTAGGGGCTTGGTTTCCACAGATACGCAGTATTTT. Its translation is CASSPQSSRGLVSTDTQYF.

This clone occurred once. The V and J genes are TRBV29-1 and TRBJ2-3, with 8 bases that match TRBD2. Germline V lookup: CDR1 SQVTM, CDR2 ANQGSEA. Trimming at V came to 3 bases and at J to 4 bases, leaving 6 bases not matched to a gene. The CDR3 sequence is 14 residues long. In nucleotides, the CDR3 is TGCAGCGTTGAGCCGGGGGGGCGTTCAGATACGCAGTATTTT. The encoded protein is CSVEPGGRSDTQYF.

The J gene is TRBJ1-6, the V gene TRBV6-1; no clear D gene. This CDR3 spans 14 amino acids. Germline values: CDR1 MNHNS, CDR2 SASEGT. Trimming pared 3 bases from V and 8 bases from J, leaving 11 bases between. CDR3 sequence: CASSEGAKDSPLHF. CDR3 sequence (DNA): TGTGCCAGCAGTGAGGGAGCGAAAGATTCACCCCTCCACTTT.

This chain uses TRBV21-1 with TRBJ1-5; the table's D gene call, TRBD1, was not cross checked with the DNA. TRBV21-1 is a listed pseudogene. This CDR3 region has 19 residues. CDR3 loop: CASSKVRARNRKNNQPQHF. CDR3 nucleotides: TGTGCCAGCAGCAAAGTCAGGGCGCGGAACAGGAAAAACAATCAGCCCCAGCATTTT.

Here the CDR3 reads CASSQGTGTDTDTQYF. CDR3 in DNA: TGCGCCAGCAGCCAAGGAACCGGGACAGATACAGATACGCAGTATTTT. The chain couples TRBV4-1 to TRBJ2-3; 7 positions agree with TRBD1. The CDR3 runs to 16 residues. The germline CDR1 and CDR2 sequences are MGHRA and YSYEKL. V gave up 1 base and J gave up 3 bases; unmatched junction bases: 7.

This clone was seen just once. The chain recombines TRBV15 with TRBJ1-1; the match to TRBD1 covers 9 bases. The germline gives CDR1 LNHNV, CDR2 YYDKDF (reference sequence). V gave up 8 bases and J gave up 3 bases; unmatched junction bases: 4. This CDR3 comprises 13 residues. The CDR3 coding sequence is TGTGCCACCTGGAGACAGGGGGACACTGAAGCTTTCTTT. As protein: CATWRQGDTEAFF.

For the CDR3, the DNA is TGTGCCAGCAGCTCCCCCCGGGACAGCACTGAAGCTTTCTTT. Encoded protein: CASSSPRDSTEAFF. This chain joins TRBV7-2 and TRBJ1-1, with 7 bases identical to TRBD1. The germline CDR1 and CDR2 sequences are SGHTA and FQGNSA. This CDR3 spans 14 amino acids. V lost 4 bases and J lost 4; bases outside the gene matches: 6.

This chain connects TRBV3-1 (or the pseudogene TRBV3-2) to TRBJ2-3; 13 bases are shared with TRBD2. Germline trimming cut 2 bases from V and 4 bases from J; bases unmatched to any gene: 0. This CDR3 comprises 15 residues. CDR1 is LGHDT and CDR2 is YNNKEL in the germline V gene (reference sequence). The CDR3 sequence: CASSQTSGGADTQYF. The CDR3 region has the DNA TGTGCCAGCAGCCAAACTAGCGGGGGGGCAGATACGCAGTATTTT.